The clone carrying this TCR beta chain was counted a few times. Its matching antigen is unknown. These data are taken from a study of T cell repertoires in cytomegalovirus infection. Study as a whole: Based on public TCR beta signatures, there were indications of CMV infection and of a matching HLA type. Regarding the study as a whole: People with CMV and the relevant HLA were identified by cumulative public TCR beta family frequency. CMV-specific TCR beta clonotypes restricted by HLA-C dominated the ex vivo response.

Trimming removed 4 bases from V and 1 base from J, with 4 bases in between. The CDR3 loop spans 11 amino acids. Germline V gene lookup returns CDR1 GTSNPN and CDR2 SVGIG (reference sequence). Each CDR3 protein gets one entry after TCRdb re-called the reads with MiXCR. This sample has roughly 300,000 distinct CDR3 sequences, with around 9.5% found just once. The TCR sequence derives from a human donor in good health (CMV status not recorded). Some clones in this sample may be carry-over from other donors' samples. Material: PBMCs. This chain connects TRBV30 to TRBJ1-1; D gene ambiguous. CDR3 nucleotides: TGTGCCTGGAAAGCGAACACTGAAGCTTTCTTT. This encodes CAWKANTEAFF.